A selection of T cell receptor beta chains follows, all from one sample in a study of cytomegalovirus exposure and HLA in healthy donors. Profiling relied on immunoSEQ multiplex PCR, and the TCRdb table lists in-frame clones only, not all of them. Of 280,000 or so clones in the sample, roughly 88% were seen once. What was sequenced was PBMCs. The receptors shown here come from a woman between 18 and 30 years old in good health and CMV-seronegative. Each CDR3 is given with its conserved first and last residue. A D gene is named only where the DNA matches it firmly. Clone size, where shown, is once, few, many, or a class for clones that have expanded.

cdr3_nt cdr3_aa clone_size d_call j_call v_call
TGTGCCAGTCGGACTAGCGGGATCTCGAATGAGCAGTTCTTC CASRTSGISNEQFF NA TRBD2 TRBJ2-1 TRBV2
TGCGCCAGCAGCTTGGTGCTAGCGGGACCTGTGGGCAATGAGCAGTTCTTC CASSLVLAGPVGNEQFF NA TRBD2 TRBJ2-1 TRBV5-1
TGTGCTTCGGCAGGGGATCCTAGCTCTGGAAACACCATATATTTT CASAGDPSSGNTIYF NA NA TRBJ1-3 TRBV28
TGTGCCAGCAGCTTAGGCCGTCGACTCGGGGAGCTGTTTTTT CASSLGRRLGELFF NA NA TRBJ2-2 TRBV13
TGTGCCAGCAGCCCCTCGACATTGGGTAAATACAATGAGCAGTTCTTC CASSPSTLGKYNEQFF NA NA TRBJ2-1 TRBV9
TGTGCCAGTAGATCCAATACGGGGAGGGCCTACAATGAGCAGTTCTTC CASRSNTGRAYNEQFF once TRBD2 TRBJ2-1 TRBV19
TGTGCCAGCAGCTTGGTTAGCGGGAGCTCGCGAGGTACGTTCTTC CASSLVSGSSRGTFF NA TRBD2 TRBJ2-1 TRBV5-6
TGTGCCAGCAGTGACAGGGTCCATCAGCCCCAGCATTTT CASSDRVHQPQHF once TRBD1 TRBJ1-5 TRBV6-5
TGCGCCAGCAGGATGGGGGGAGATACGCAGTATTTT CASRMGGDTQYF NA NA TRBJ2-3 TRBV5-1
TGCGCCAGCAGCCCCGCGGGGGCCCCCTACGAGCAGTACTTC CASSPAGAPYEQYF NA NA TRBJ2-7 TRBV4-3
TGCAGCGTTCCGGGACAGGGTTACTATGGCTACACCTTC CSVPGQGYYGYTF NA TRBD1 TRBJ1-2 TRBV29-1
TGTGCCAGCAGCTTGGAACAGACGAAGTATGGCTACACCTTC CASSLEQTKYGYTF NA NA TRBJ1-2 TRBV5-4
TGCAGCGTTGAGGACATGTCCCCCTATGACTACACCTTC CSVEDMSPYDYTF NA NA TRBJ1-2 TRBV29-1
TGCGCCAGCAGCCAGGAGAGGGCTAGCACAGATACGCAGTATTTT CASSQERASTDTQYF NA NA TRBJ2-3 TRBV5-1
TGCGCCAGCAGTGACCGGACTAGCGATAGCACAGATACGCAGTATTTT CASSDRTSDSTDTQYF NA TRBD2 TRBJ2-3 TRBV10-2
TGTGCCAGCACCCCGGGGGGAGGGGGCAATCAGCCCCAGCATTTT CASTPGGGGNQPQHF NA NA TRBJ1-5 TRBV2
TGTGCCAGCACCACGGGGCTAGCGCCCCTCGATGAGCAGTTCTTC CASTTGLAPLDEQFF NA NA TRBJ2-1 TRBV11-2
TGTGCCAGCAGCTTAGAGGCGGGTCTGGTCGAGCAGTACTTC CASSLEAGLVEQYF NA NA TRBJ2-7 TRBV7-2
TGTGCCACCAGCAAGGGCGCTAGCGGGGCCTACGAGCAGTACTTC CATSKGASGAYEQYF NA TRBD2 TRBJ2-7 TRBV15
TGTGCCAGCAGCCCAGGTGGGGCGTCAACTAATGAAAAACTGTTTTTT CASSPGGASTNEKLFF NA NA TRBJ1-4 TRBV5-6
TGTGCCAGCAGTGAAGGCAGGGCCTCTGAAGCTTTCTTT CASSEGRASEAFF NA NA TRBJ1-1 TRBV6-1
TGTGCCAGCAGTTCACCGGGACAGGGATACGAGCAGTACTTC CASSSPGQGYEQYF NA TRBD1 TRBJ2-7 TRBV28
TGCGCCAGCAGCTTGGCAGGTACCTTCTCAAGCTCCTACAATGAGCAGTTCTTC CASSLAGTFSSSYNEQFF NA NA TRBJ2-1 TRBV5-1
TGTGCCAGCAGCTTCCAGGGGAACACTGAAGCTTTCTTT CASSFQGNTEAFF few NA TRBJ1-1 TRBV11-2
TGTGCCAGTGGACAGGGTGGAACAGATACGCAGTATTTT CASGQGGTDTQYF NA TRBD1 TRBJ2-3 TRBV19
TGTGCCAGTCAAACGGGACAGGACTACAATGAGCAGTTCTTC CASQTGQDYNEQFF NA TRBD1 TRBJ2-1 TRBV19
TGTGCCAGCAGCTTAGTTGTGGAGGGCAATCAGCCCCAGCATTTT CASSLVVEGNQPQHF NA NA TRBJ1-5 TRBV7-2
TGCGCCAGCAGCCAAGTAACTAGCGGTAGCACAGATACGCAGTATTTT CASSQVTSGSTDTQYF NA TRBD2 TRBJ2-3 TRBV4-1
TGTGCCAGCAGTTTATCGGTGGGACAGGGGGCAGGGGGCACTGAAGCTTTCTTT CASSLSVGQGAGGTEAFF NA TRBD1 TRBJ1-1 TRBV27
TGTGCCAGCAGCTTAGTGGCAGGGGACGATAGGCGAGGCGGTGAGACCCAGTACTTC CASSLVAGDDRRGGETQYF NA NA TRBJ2-5 TRBV5-6
TGTGCCAGCAGCTTAGCGCTGGCGGGAGGGGTGATTGAAGAGACCCAGTACTTC CASSLALAGGVIEETQYF NA TRBD2 TRBJ2-5 TRBV7-6
TGTGCCACCAGCAGAGATTGGGAGGACTACGAGCAGTACTTC CATSRDWEDYEQYF once NA TRBJ2-7 TRBV15
TGTGCCAGCAACCAGGGGAAGAGGTCGGGGGCCAACGTCCTGACTTTC CASNQGKRSGANVLTF NA NA TRBJ2-6 TRBV9
TGTGCCAGCAGTTCGCTGCCAGGGTCCTACTCCTACGAGCAGTACTTC CASSSLPGSYSYEQYF NA NA TRBJ2-7 TRBV6-5
TGTGCCAGCAGCTTGGCTAGCGGGAGCTCCTACGAGCAGTACTTC CASSLASGSSYEQYF few TRBD2 TRBJ2-7 TRBV5-6
TGCGCCAGCGCAAAGACAACGACGGCCCTGGAGCAGTACTTC CASAKTTTALEQYF NA NA TRBJ2-7 TRBV10-2
TGTGCCAGCAGTCCAGCCGGGACTAGCGGGAGGTCCAATGAGCAGTTCTTC CASSPAGTSGRSNEQFF NA TRBD2 TRBJ2-1 TRBV11-3
TGTGCCAGCAGGGACAGATCTAATTCACCCCTCCACTTT CASRDRSNSPLHF NA NA TRBJ1-6 TRBV28
TGTGCCAGCAGTTTTAGCGGGACTAGCACAGATACGCAGTATTTT CASSFSGTSTDTQYF NA TRBD2 TRBJ2-3 TRBV28
TGCGCCAGCAGCTTGGGGACATTGGACTATGGCTACACCTTC CASSLGTLDYGYTF NA NA TRBJ1-2 TRBV5-1
TGCGCCAGCAGCGTAACTAGCGGGCGCGACAATGAGCAGTTCTTC CASSVTSGRDNEQFF NA TRBD2 TRBJ2-1 TRBV5-1
TGTGCCAGCGGGGGACTAGGATTGGAGACCCAGTACTTC CASGGLGLETQYF once TRBD2 TRBJ2-5 TRBV5-6
TGTGCCAGCAGCTTTAAGGGACACGTATACGAGCAGTACTTC CASSFKGHVYEQYF NA NA TRBJ2-7 TRBV5-4
TGTGCCAGCAGTTTCCGCCGGGACAGCCAAGAGACCCAGTACTTC CASSFRRDSQETQYF NA TRBD1 TRBJ2-5 TRBV28
TGTGCCAGCAGCTCGAACAGGGGGAACACTGAAGCTTTCTTT CASSSNRGNTEAFF NA TRBD1 TRBJ1-1 TRBV7-3
TGTGCCAGCAGCTCCCCAGGGGAGCAGTACTTC CASSSPGEQYF NA NA TRBJ2-7 TRBV11-2
TGTGCCAGCAGGGGGCCAGCGAACACCGGGGAGCTGTTTTTT CASRGPANTGELFF NA NA TRBJ2-2 TRBV28
TGTGCCAGCAGTGAGGCAGGGCTAACCTACAATGAGCAGTTCTTC CASSEAGLTYNEQFF NA NA TRBJ2-1 TRBV6-1
TGCGCCAGCAGCTTGGCGGCGGGATACGAGCAGTACTTC CASSLAAGYEQYF NA NA TRBJ2-7 TRBV5-1
TGTGCCAGCAGCTTAGAGGACAGGCCTAATGAAAAACTGTTTTTT CASSLEDRPNEKLFF NA TRBD1 TRBJ1-4 TRBV11-2
TGTGCCAGCAGCCCGGGAGGGGGAACTTTGGAGACCCAGTACTTC CASSPGGGTLETQYF NA TRBD2 TRBJ2-5 TRBV7-3
TGCAGCGGGATGACAGGGGAGGATGGCTACACCTTC CSGMTGEDGYTF NA TRBD1 TRBJ1-2 TRBV29-1
TGTGCCAGCGCCTCCCCGGAGGGGAAGCGAGGAGCTTTCTTT CASASPEGKRGAFF NA NA TRBJ1-1 TRBV6-5
TGCGCCAGCAGCTTTTCGGGGTTATCAACTAATGAAAAACTGTTTTTT CASSFSGLSTNEKLFF NA NA TRBJ1-4 TRBV5-1
TGTGCCAGCAGTGAACGAGCGGGAGGGCCTTCCTACAATGAGCAGTTCTTC CASSERAGGPSYNEQFF NA TRBD2 TRBJ2-1 TRBV2
TGTGCCAGCAGCTGGGGCCCGGGCGGTGAAGCTTTCTTT CASSWGPGGEAFF NA NA TRBJ1-1 TRBV5-6
TGTGCCAGCAGCTTAAACGGGACAGGGATAACCAAAAACATTCAGTACTTC CASSLNGTGITKNIQYF NA TRBD1 TRBJ2-4 TRBV7-3
TGTGCCAGCAGCTCAGAAGGGGGTGGGTACGAGCAGTACTTC CASSSEGGGYEQYF NA NA TRBJ2-7 TRBV7-2
TGTGCCAGCAGCTTATCTGGGGGGATCAATGAGCAGTTCTTC CASSLSGGINEQFF NA NA TRBJ2-1 TRBV7-7